This TCR beta chain was recovered during a study of T cell changes during pregnancy in multiple sclerosis. TCRdb's copy holds only in-frame clones and misses some; the assay was immunoSEQ multiplex PCR. The sample contains tens of thousands of clones, more than 75% of which appear only once. Looked up from germline, CDR1 is SGDLS and CDR2 is YYNGEE. V was trimmed by 4 bases and J by 5 bases, leaving 16 bases between them. This CDR3 contains 14 residues. This TCR came from a female donor in good health, enrolled as a control in a pregnancy study. The rearrangement links TRBV9 to TRBJ2-7; D possibly corresponds to TRBD2 (6 bases). The sequencing used peripheral blood, collected in the third trimester of pregnancy. CDR3 coding DNA: TGTGCCAGCAGCCCCCCCGGCGGGGACCACGAGCAGTACTTC. Its protein product is CASSPPGGDHEQYF. The complete variable domain, with remaining parts taken from reference TRBV9 and TRBJ2-7, reads DSGVTQTPKHLITATGQRVTLRCSPRSGDLSVYWYQQSLDQGLQFLIQYYNGEERAKGNILERFSAQQFPDLHSELNLSSLELGDSALYFCASSPPGGDHEQYFGPGTRLTVT.